This T cell receptor beta chain emerged from a study of blood T cell repertoires in COVID-19 (dated by TCRdb to the early 2020s). Regarding the study in general: Collaborator samples came from the United States, Italy and Spain and covered acute and convalescent phases of COVID-19. The repertoires were released in a freely available public database meant as a resource for research on the immune response to SARS-CoV-2. Where available, HLA class I and class II types were obtained from metadata supplied by the sample provider rather than from assay-based typing. Deeply sampled blood TCRbeta repertoires from subjects exposed to, actively infected with, or recovered from COVID-19 were included in the dataset. Samples came from the ongoing ImmuneRACE study (first 160 participants) plus 1,254 subjects from 6 global collaborators. The prospective study material was composed of cDNA or gDNA derived from T cells, B-cell-depleted T cells, or PBMCs. Nearly every sample came with metadata listing a de-identified subject ID, COVID-19 status, age in years and sex.

TCRbeta CDR3 regions were amplified from genomic DNA by means of the immunoSEQ Assay, a bias-controlled multiplex PCR. As for the authors' bioinformatics: Nucleated cell counts per sample were estimated from amplification of reference gene primers within the assay. To quantify the absolute abundance of each unique TCRbeta CDR3 rearrangement, sequence reads were collapsed and filtered. For each sample, productive Simpson clonality was calculated as the square root of Simpson's diversity index over productive rearrangements. TCRdb limited this immuneACCESS table to in-frame rearrangements with V and J called. A share of clones is missing; checked studies link under half to unresolved V genes, and the rest is unexplained. V, J and clone size were drawn from that table, and D and trimming were deduced from the DNA. The sample yields about 160,000 clones; approximately 88% were counted once. The ten largest clones take up 9.1% of the sample.

V lost 3 bases and J lost 1 base, and the count of bases not matched to a germline gene is 3. From the cysteine up to the phenylalanine, the CDR3 has a length of 15 residues. The only DNA kept is the CDR3, 45 bases in frame from the first base. Per the germline V gene (reference sequence), LNHDA is the CDR1 and SQIVND is the CDR2. Remarks on this clone: The specificity of this receptor is unknown. Base qualities are not recorded, but no much larger clone differs from it by a single base.

Each collaborating institution followed its own protocols to collect whole blood in K2EDTA tubes. Collaborator samples were shipped for TCRbeta analysis as frozen whole blood, isolated PBMCs, or DNA extracted from either sample type. Summary of the overall study and its limitations: The quantity of clinical and demographic metadata differed by source and by participant and was supplied without curation.

The sequenced material came from peripheral blood. The chain uses TRBV19 and TRBJ2-1, with 7 middle bases fitting TRBD1. This TCR was recovered from a woman of 80 years or more with active or convalescent COVID-19. The CDR3 region reads CASSIEGASYNEQFF. The sequence in DNA is TGTGCCAGTAGTATCGAGGGGGCATCCTACAATGAGCAGTTCTTC.